The 12 T cell receptor beta chains presented below share a single source sample, sequenced in a study of shared clonotypes between healthy human individuals. The table came from immunoSEQ multiplex PCR; TCRdb's copy has only in-frame clones and leaves some out. The sample lists more than 1 million clones; around three quarters were seen once. Sequenced material: memory CD4+ T cells from PBMCs. Sample subset: CD45RA-negative fraction. The receptor set was obtained from a man aged 18-30 years in good health. Some clones in this sample may be carry-over from other donors' samples.

This chain links TRBV9 with TRBJ2-2; D is unclear. V was trimmed by 0 bases and J by 0 bases, leaving 12 bases between them. Germline CDR1 reads SGDLS; CDR2 reads YYNGEE. This CDR3 has 17 amino acids. The CDR3 DNA reads TGTGCCAGCAGCGTAGCTATAGGTCCTGCGAACACCGGGGAGCTGTTTTTT. Translation gives CASSVAIGPANTGELFF.

V and J are TRBV19 and TRBJ1-5; TRBD1 agrees at 10 bases. The junction had 19 bases not matched to a gene; V was cut back by 3 bases and J by 8 bases. The CDR3 totals 19 residues. Germline CDR1 LNHDA, CDR2 SQIVND (reference sequence). CDR3 region: CASSMAPWTGGSMLEPQHF. The CDR3 region has the DNA TGTGCCAGTAGTATGGCCCCCTGGACAGGGGGTTCCATGCTCGAGCCCCAGCATTTT.

This chain joins TRBV28 and TRBJ1-4, with D perhaps matching TRBD1 (6 bases). The CDR3 is 14 residues long. The ends were cut back, 8 bases at V and 3 bases at J, with 13 bases in the middle. The V gene's germline CDR1 is MDHEN and CDR2 SYDVKM. CDR3 sequence reads: CASGGIRPNEKLFF. The CDR3 DNA reads TGTGCCAGCGGGGGCATCAGGCCTAATGAAAAACTGTTTTTT.

Remarks on this clone: This sample also contains other DNA sequences that code for the same CDR3. The chain is built from TRBV9 and TRBJ1-1; D is unclear. V was trimmed by 0 bases and J by 2 bases, leaving 5 bases between them. This CDR3 has 13 residues. Per germline, CDR1 SGDLS and CDR2 YYNGEE. The CDR3 loop is CASSVGSNTEAFF. The CDR3 bases are TGTGCCAGCAGCGTAGGGTCAAACACTGAAGCTTTCTTT.

The J gene is TRBJ2-7, the V gene TRBV5-1; 7 bases line up with TRBD2. CDR3 length: 14 amino acids. Germline trimming cut 6 bases from V and 0 bases from J; bases unmatched to any gene: 6. Germline V gene sequence: CDR1 SGHRS, CDR2 YFSETQ. The CDR3 reads CASMVGGSSYEQYF. The CDR3 DNA sequence: TGCGCCAGCATGGTGGGCGGGAGCTCCTACGAGCAGTACTTC.

About this clone itself: In the same sample, other DNA sequences code for this CDR3. In nucleotides, the CDR3 is TGTGCCAGCAAGACAGGGGGCCGCGAGACCCAGTACTTC. It specifies CASKTGGRETQYF. This sequence joins TRBV28 and TRBJ2-5, with 10 bases aligning to TRBD1. With 7 bases clipped from V and 5 bases from J, the junction kept 4 bases outside the gene matches. In germline, CDR1 is MDHEN, CDR2 SYDVKM. The CDR3 runs to 13 residues.

The rearrangement joins TRBV9 to TRBJ1-3; D unresolved. Germline V gene data show CDR1 as SGDLS and CDR2 as YYNGEE. V gave up 4 bases and J gave up 0 bases, with 14 bases separating them. This CDR3 spans 16 amino acids. The CDR3 spells CASSPTGPNSGNTIYF. DNA of the CDR3: TGTGCCAGCAGCCCCACCGGGCCGAACTCTGGAAACACCATATATTTT.

The chain recombines TRBV28 with TRBJ2-1, with D perhaps matching TRBD2 (6 bases). CDR3 length: 15 residues. Germline V gives CDR1 MDHEN, CDR2 SYDVKM. The V and J ends lost 6 bases and 4 bases respectively, with 16 bases between them. CDR3 sequence (DNA): TGTGCCAGCAGCCCCAGCTTGGGGGGTTACAATGAGCAGTTCTTC. Translating it yields CASSPSLGGYNEQFF.

The CDR3 loop is CASSPAHLAENTGELFF. CDR3 coding DNA: TGCGCCAGCAGCCCCGCCCACCTAGCGGAGAACACCGGGGAGCTGTTTTTT. The chain joins TRBV4-3 to TRBJ2-2, with 7 bases matching TRBD2. The CDR3 loop spans 17 amino acids. CDR1 and CDR2 from the germline V gene are LGHNA and YSLEER. The junction had 9 bases not matched to a gene; V was cut back by 4 bases and J by 1 base.

This clone has ten or more counts. This chain links TRBV9 with TRBJ2-7; D possibly corresponds to TRBD2 (5 bases). The V gene lost 4 bases and the J gene lost 2 bases, with 16 bases spanning the gap. The CDR3 has 15 residues. Germline CDR1 reads SGDLS; CDR2 reads YYNGEE. CDR3 DNA: TGTGCCAGCAGCCAACATGACGGGAAAACCTACGAGCAGTACTTC. Translation gives CASSQHDGKTYEQYF.

This clone was found a few times. The V and J genes are TRBV28 and TRBJ2-1; the D call may be TRBD1 or TRBD2 (6 bases each). V lost 7 bases to trimming and J lost 1 base, with 14 bases between them. Germline assignment: CDR1 MDHEN and CDR2 SYDVKM. This CDR3 has 15 amino acids. CDR3 DNA: TGTGCCAGCAAACGGGGGCAGTCGTCCTACAATGAGCAGTTCTTC. As protein: CASKRGQSSYNEQFF. Full variable domain (missing parts from reference TRBV28 and TRBJ2-1): DVKVTQSSRYLVKRTGEKVFLECVQDMDHENMFWYRQDPGLGLRLIYFSYDVKMKEKGDIPEGYSVSREKKERFSLILESASTNQTSMYLCASKRGQSSYNEQFFGPGTRLTVL.

V gene TRBV5-4 combines with J gene TRBJ2-2; the D gene is possibly TRBD1 (5 bases). Germline V CDR1 and CDR2: SGHNT, YYREEE (reference sequence). Trimming removed 7 bases at V and 7 bases at J, with 8 bases between. The CDR3 has 11 residues. CDR3 nucleotide sequence: TGTGCCAGCGGAAGGGGCGGGGAGCTGTTTTTT. Residues: CASGRGGELFF.